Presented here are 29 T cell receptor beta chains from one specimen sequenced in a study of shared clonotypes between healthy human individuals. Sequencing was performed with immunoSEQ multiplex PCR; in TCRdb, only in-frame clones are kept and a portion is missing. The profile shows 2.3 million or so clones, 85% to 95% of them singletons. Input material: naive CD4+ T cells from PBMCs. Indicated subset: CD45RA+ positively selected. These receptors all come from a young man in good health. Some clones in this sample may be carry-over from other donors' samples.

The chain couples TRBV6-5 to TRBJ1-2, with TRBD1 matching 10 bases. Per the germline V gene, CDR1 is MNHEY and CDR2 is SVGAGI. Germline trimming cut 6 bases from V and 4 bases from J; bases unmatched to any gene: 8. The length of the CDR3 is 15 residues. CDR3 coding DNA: TGTGCCAGCAGAACTGGACAGGGGGGGAGCTATGGCTACACCTTC. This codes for CASRTGQGGSYGYTF.

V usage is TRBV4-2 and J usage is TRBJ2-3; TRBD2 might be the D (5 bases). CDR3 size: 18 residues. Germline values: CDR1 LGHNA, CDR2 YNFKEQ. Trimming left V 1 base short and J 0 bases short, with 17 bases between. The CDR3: CASSQALAAPVSTDTQYF. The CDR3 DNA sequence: TGTGCCAGCAGCCAAGCTCTAGCCGCCCCTGTTAGCACAGATACGCAGTATTTT.

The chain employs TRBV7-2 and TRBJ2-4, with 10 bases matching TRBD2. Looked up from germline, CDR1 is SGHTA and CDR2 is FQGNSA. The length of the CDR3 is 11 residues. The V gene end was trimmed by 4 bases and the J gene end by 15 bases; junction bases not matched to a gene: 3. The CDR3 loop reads CASSSSSGGYF. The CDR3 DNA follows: TGTGCCAGCAGCTCTTCTAGCGGGGGGTACTTC. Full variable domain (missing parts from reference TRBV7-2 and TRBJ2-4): GAGVSQSPSNKVTEKGKDVELRCDPISGHTALYWYRQSLGQGLEFLIYFQGNSAPDKSGLPSDRFSAERTGGSVSTLTIQRTQQEDSAVYLCASSSSSGGYFGAGTRLSVL.

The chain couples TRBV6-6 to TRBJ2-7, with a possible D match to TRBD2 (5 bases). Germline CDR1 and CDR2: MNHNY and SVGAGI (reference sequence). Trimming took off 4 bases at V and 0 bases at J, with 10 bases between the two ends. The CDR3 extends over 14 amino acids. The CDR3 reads CASSSSGISYEQYF. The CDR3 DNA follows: TGTGCCAGCAGTTCAAGCGGAATCTCCTACGAGCAGTACTTC.

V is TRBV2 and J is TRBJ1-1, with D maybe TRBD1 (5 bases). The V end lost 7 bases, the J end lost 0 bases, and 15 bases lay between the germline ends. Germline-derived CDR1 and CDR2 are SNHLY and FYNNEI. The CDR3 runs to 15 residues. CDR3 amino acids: CASTEDTGVNTEAFF. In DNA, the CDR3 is TGTGCCAGCACCGAAGATACGGGGGTGAACACTGAAGCTTTCTTT.

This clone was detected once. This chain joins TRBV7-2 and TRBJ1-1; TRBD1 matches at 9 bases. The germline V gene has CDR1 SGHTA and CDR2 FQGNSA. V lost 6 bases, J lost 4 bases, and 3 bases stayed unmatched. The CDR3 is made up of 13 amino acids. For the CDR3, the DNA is TGTGCCAGCAGTTGGACAGGGGTCACTGAAGCTTTCTTT. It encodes CASSWTGVTEAFF.

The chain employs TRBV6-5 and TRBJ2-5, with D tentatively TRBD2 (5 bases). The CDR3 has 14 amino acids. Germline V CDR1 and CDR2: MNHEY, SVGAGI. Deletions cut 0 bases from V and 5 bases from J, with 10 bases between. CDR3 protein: CASSYSGRVETQYF. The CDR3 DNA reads TGTGCCAGCAGTTACTCCGGGCGGGTTGAGACCCAGTACTTC.

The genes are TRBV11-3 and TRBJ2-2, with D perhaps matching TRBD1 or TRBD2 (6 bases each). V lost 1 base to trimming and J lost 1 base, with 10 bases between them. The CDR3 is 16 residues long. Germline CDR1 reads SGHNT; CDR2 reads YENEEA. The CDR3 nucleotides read TGTGCCAGCAGCTTAGGGGGGGCTCGGAACACCGGGGAGCTGTTTTTT. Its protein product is CASSLGGARNTGELFF.

Here the CDR3 DNA reads TGTGCCAGCTCACCACAGGGGAACAATAATCAGCCCCAGCATTTT. It is translated as CASSPQGNNNQPQHF. V is TRBV18 and J is TRBJ1-5, with D perhaps TRBD1 (5 bases). Germline loops: CDR1 KGHSH, CDR2 LQKENI. Trimming removed 1 base at V and 4 bases at J, with 11 bases between. The CDR3 consists of 15 residues.

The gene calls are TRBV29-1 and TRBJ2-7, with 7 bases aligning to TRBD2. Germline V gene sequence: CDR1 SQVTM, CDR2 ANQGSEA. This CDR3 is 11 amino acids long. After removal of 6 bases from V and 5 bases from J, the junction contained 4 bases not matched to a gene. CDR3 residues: CSVDAGDEQYF. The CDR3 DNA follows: TGCAGCGTGGACGCGGGAGACGAGCAGTACTTC.

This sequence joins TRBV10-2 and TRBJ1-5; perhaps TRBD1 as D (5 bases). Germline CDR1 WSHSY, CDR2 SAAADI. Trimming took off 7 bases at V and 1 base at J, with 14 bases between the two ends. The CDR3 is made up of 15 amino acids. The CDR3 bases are TGCGCCAGCATGAAAGGGGAAGGGAGCAATCAGCCCCAGCATTTT. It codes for CASMKGEGSNQPQHF.

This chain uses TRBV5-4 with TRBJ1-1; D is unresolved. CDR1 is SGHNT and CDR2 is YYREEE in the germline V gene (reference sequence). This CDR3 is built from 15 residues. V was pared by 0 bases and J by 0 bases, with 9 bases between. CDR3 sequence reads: CASSLAPNLNTEAFF. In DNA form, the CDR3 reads TGTGCCAGCAGCTTGGCCCCGAACTTGAACACTGAAGCTTTCTTT.

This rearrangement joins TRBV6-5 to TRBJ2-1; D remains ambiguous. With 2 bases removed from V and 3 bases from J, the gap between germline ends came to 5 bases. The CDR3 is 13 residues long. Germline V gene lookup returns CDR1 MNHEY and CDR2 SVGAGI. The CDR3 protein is CASSYNYYNEQFF. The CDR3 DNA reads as TGTGCCAGCAGTTACAATTACTACAATGAGCAGTTCTTC.

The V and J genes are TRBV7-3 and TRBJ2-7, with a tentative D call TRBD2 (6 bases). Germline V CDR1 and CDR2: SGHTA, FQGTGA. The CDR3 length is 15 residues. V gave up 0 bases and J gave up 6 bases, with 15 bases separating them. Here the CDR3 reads CASSLTEGRRSEQYF. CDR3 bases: TGTGCCAGCAGCTTAACGGAGGGGCGGAGGTCCGAGCAGTACTTC.

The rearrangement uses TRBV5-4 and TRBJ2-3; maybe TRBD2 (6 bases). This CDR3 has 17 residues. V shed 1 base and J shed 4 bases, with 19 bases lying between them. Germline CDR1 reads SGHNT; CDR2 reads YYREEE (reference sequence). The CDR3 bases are TGTGCCAGCAGCTTGAGGATTGCCGGGAGTGGGGCAGATACGCAGTATTTT. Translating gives CASSLRIAGSGADTQYF.

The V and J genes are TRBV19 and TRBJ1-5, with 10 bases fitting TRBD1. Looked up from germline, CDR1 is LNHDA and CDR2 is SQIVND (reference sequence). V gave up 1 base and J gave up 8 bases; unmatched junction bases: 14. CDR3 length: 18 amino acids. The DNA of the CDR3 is TGTGCCAGTAGTATAGTTGGGAGACAGGGGGCACTTCTGAAGCCCCAGCATTTT. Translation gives CASSIVGRQGALLKPQHF.

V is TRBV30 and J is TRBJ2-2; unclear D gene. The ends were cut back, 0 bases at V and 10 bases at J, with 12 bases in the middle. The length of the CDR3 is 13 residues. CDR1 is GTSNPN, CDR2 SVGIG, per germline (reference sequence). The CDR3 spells CAWSVGPGAELFF. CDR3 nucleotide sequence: TGTGCCTGGAGTGTAGGGCCGGGCGCGGAGCTGTTTTTT.

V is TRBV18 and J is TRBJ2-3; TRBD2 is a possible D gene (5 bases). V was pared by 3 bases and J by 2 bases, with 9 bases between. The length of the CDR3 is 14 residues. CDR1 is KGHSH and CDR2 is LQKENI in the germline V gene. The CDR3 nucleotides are TGTGCCAGCTCACCGAAGGACTTCACAGATACGCAGTATTTT. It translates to CASSPKDFTDTQYF.

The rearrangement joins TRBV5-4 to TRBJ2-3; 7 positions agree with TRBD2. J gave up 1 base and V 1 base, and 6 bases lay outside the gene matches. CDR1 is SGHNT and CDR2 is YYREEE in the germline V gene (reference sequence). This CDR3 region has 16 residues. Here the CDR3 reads CASSLSPRGGTDTQYF. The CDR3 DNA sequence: TGTGCCAGCAGCTTGTCCCCCCGGGGGGGCACAGATACGCAGTATTTT.

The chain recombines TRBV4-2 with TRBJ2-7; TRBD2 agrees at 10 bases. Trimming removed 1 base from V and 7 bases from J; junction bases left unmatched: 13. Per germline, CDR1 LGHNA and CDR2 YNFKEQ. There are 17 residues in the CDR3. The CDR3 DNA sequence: TGTGCCAGCAGCCAAGCCCTCAGTGCTAGCGGGAGTAGAGAGCAGTACTTC. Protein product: CASSQALSASGSREQYF.

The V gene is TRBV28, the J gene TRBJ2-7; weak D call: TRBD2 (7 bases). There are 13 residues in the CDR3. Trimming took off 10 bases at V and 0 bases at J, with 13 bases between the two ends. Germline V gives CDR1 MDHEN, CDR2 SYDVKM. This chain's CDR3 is CAITGGGSYEQYF. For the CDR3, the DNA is TGTGCCATTACGGGGGGCGGCTCCTACGAGCAGTACTTC.

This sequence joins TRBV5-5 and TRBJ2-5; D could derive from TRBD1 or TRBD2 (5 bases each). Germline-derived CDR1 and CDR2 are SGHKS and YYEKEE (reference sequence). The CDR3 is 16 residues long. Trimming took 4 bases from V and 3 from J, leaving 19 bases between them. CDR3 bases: TGTGCCAGCAGCACGACCGCCGGGACGGCAAAAGAGACCCAGTACTTC. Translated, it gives CASSTTAGTAKETQYF.

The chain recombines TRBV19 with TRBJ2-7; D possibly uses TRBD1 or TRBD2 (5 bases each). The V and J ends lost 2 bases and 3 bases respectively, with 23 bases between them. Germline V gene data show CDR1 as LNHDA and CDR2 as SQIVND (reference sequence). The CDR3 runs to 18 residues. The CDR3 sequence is CASSIKLSGQGYYYEQYF. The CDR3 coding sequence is TGTGCCAGTAGTATAAAGCTCAGCGGCCAGGGTTATTACTACGAGCAGTACTTC.

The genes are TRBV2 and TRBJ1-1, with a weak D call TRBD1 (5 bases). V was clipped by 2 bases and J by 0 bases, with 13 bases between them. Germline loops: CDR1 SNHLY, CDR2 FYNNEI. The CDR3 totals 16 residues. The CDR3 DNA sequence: TGTGCCAGCAGTGAAATCCTCGGGGGAGTGAACACTGAAGCTTTCTTT. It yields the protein CASSEILGGVNTEAFF.

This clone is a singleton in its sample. The CDR3 region is CASSSITGSRPQHF. As DNA, the CDR3 is TGTGCCAGCAGTTCCATAACCGGCTCTAGGCCCCAGCATTTT. This rearrangement joins TRBV28 to TRBJ1-5; D remains ambiguous. The CDR3 runs to 14 residues. Germline V gene sequence: CDR1 MDHEN, CDR2 SYDVKM. V was shortened by 4 bases and J by 9 bases, with 16 bases between the two germline ends.

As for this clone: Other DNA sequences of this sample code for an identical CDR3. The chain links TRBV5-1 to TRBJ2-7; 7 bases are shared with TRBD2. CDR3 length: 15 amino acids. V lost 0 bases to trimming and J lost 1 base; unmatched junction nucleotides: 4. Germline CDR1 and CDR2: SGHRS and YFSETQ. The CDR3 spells CASSLAGRGSYEQYF. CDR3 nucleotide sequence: TGCGCCAGCAGCTTGGCAGGGAGGGGTTCCTACGAGCAGTACTTC.

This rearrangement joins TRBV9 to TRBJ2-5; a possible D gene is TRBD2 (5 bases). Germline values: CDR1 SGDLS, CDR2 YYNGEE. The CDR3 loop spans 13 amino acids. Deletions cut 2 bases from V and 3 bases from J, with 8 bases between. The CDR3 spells CASSVEEEETQYF. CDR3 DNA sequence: TGTGCCAGCAGCGTCGAGGAGGAAGAGACCCAGTACTTC. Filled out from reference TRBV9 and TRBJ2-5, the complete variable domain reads DSGVTQTPKHLITATGQRVTLRCSPRSGDLSVYWYQQSLDQGLQFLIQYYNGEERAKGNILERFSAQQFPDLHSELNLSSLELGDSALYFCASSVEEEETQYFGPGTRLLVL.

The CDR3 nucleotides read TGCGCCAGCAGCTTGGTCGGGCCCGGGGAGTTCTTC. It yields the protein CASSLVGPGEFF. The chain has TRBV5-1 and TRBJ2-1; D perhaps matches TRBD2 (5 bases). V was shortened by 0 bases and J by 14 bases, with 12 bases between the two germline ends. CDR3 length: 12 residues. Per the germline V gene, CDR1 is SGHRS and CDR2 is YFSETQ.

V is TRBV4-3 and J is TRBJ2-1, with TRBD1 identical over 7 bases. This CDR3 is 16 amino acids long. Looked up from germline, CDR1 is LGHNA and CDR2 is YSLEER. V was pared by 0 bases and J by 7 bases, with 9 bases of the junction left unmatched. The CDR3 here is CASSQEQGRLGNEQFF. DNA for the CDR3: TGCGCCAGCAGCCAAGAACAGGGGCGCCTGGGGAATGAGCAGTTCTTC.